This T cell receptor (beta chain) is from a study of cytomegalovirus exposure and HLA in healthy donors. Comments on this clone: The antigen is not known.

The CDR3 length is 16 residues. PCR primers comprised 60 Vbeta and 13 Jbeta primers. Some clones are missing from TCRdb's copy, which holds only in-frame ones; the method was immunoSEQ multiplex PCR. The sample carries some 220,000 clones, approximately 90% recorded once. Study-wide results and caveats: The authors assumed roughly uniform sequencing depth across donors for presence/absence analyses.

The sequenced material came from PBMCs. The chain carries TRBV21-1 and TRBJ2-7; TRBD2 is taken as the D call from the table, unchecked against the DNA. TRBV21-1 is a recognized pseudogene. This receptor was taken from a woman aged 18-29 years in good health and CMV-seronegative. The CDR3 DNA reads TGTGCCAGCAGCAAAGCGCTTAACGGGAGGGTCTACGAGCAGTACTTC. This gives the protein CASSKALNGRVYEQYF.